Listed here are 10 T cell receptor beta chains from one sample, sequenced in a study of cytomegalovirus exposure and HLA in healthy donors (dated by TCRdb to the late 2010s). The library was generated by the immunoSEQ multiplex PCR assay. A mixture of 60 forward primers for TCR Vbeta segments and 13 reverse primers for TCR Jbeta segments was used in the multiplex PCR. The source is immuneACCESS, and TCRdb retained only in-frame sequences with V and J called. Part of the clones is not carried over; for the studies checked, unresolved V genes explain less than half of this, and the remainder is unexplained. For this sample the table gives 150,000 to 200,000 clones, of which about three quarters were detected only once. Roughly 2.6% of the sample is held by the ten biggest clonotypes. The sample consisted of PBMCs. Every receptor here comes from a woman aged 35 to 49 in good health and CMV-seropositive.

This clone has just a few counts. The V gene is TRBV10-3, the J gene TRBJ1-2, with D possibly TRBD1 on 6 matching bases. The V end lost 0 bases, the J end lost 6 bases, and 8 bases lay between the germline ends. The CDR3 spans 13 residues. In germline, CDR1 is ENHRY, CDR2 SYGVKD. The DNA for the CDR3 is TGTGCCATCAGTGAGTCGACAGGTCATGGCTACACCTTC. Amino acids: CAISESTGHGYTF.

Note on this clone: A read error may account for a junction end that differs from germline. The chain recombines TRBV5-4 with TRBJ2-1; possible D gene TRBD1, 5 bases. Germline lookup yields CDR1 SGHNT and CDR2 YYREEE (reference sequence). The CDR3 is made up of 14 amino acids. CDR3 in DNA: TGTGCCAGCAGCTTCTGGGGCCGTTACAGTGAGCAGTTCTTC. The encoded protein is CASSFWGRYSEQFF.

This clone appeared a few times. The gene calls are TRBV28 and TRBJ2-2, with 7 positions matching TRBD2. Germline loops: CDR1 MDHEN, CDR2 SYDVKM. V lost 6 bases, J lost 4 bases, and 5 bases stayed unmatched. The CDR3 consists of 14 residues. The CDR3 reads CASSLRGGTGELFF. The CDR3 region has the DNA TGTGCCAGCAGCCTACGCGGGGGCACCGGGGAGCTGTTTTTT.

This clone was recorded a few times. The chain has TRBV7-2 and TRBJ1-3; the match to TRBD1 covers 7 bases. This CDR3 has 17 residues. V shed 4 bases, J shed 1 base, and the junction held 10 bases outside the gene matches. Germline-derived CDR1 and CDR2 are SGHTA and FQGNSA. CDR3 region: CASSSSIWDRSGNTIYF. The CDR3 nucleotides are TGTGCCAGCAGCTCCTCTATTTGGGACAGATCTGGAAACACCATATATTTT. Together with reference TRBV7-2 and TRBJ1-3, the CDR3 gives the full variable domain: GAGVSQSPSNKVTEKGKDVELRCDPISGHTALYWYRQSLGQGLEFLIYFQGNSAPDKSGLPSDRFSAERTGGSVSTLTIQRTQQEDSAVYLCASSSSIWDRSGNTIYFGEGSWLTVV.

The chain is built from TRBV7-8 and TRBJ1-2; D call uncertain. The V end lost 5 bases, the J end lost 0 bases, and 13 bases lay between the germline ends. This CDR3 is built from 15 residues. Germline V CDR1 and CDR2: SGHVS, FQNEAQ. CDR3 sequence: CASSKTTSANYGYTF. CDR3 DNA sequence: TGTGCCAGCAGCAAGACTACTTCCGCTAACTATGGCTACACCTTC.

The chain links TRBV9 to TRBJ1-4; D not certain. This CDR3 has 15 amino acids. V gave up 0 bases and J gave up 8 bases, with 14 bases separating them. Germline assignment: CDR1 SGDLS and CDR2 YYNGEE. The CDR3 DNA follows: TGTGCCAGCAGCGTAGCTCCGGGTCTCGGGGAAAAACTGTTTTTT. Amino acids: CASSVAPGLGEKLFF.

The CDR3 loop is CASSQGRGGSTDTQYF. In DNA, the CDR3 is TGCGCCAGCAGCCAAGGGAGGGGGGGAAGCACAGATACGCAGTATTTT. The chain uses TRBV4-1 and TRBJ2-3, with a possible D match to TRBD2 (7 bases). Germline CDR1 is MGHRA and CDR2 is YSYEKL. This CDR3 is built from 16 residues. Trimming took 1 base from V and 0 from J, leaving 11 bases between them.

V usage is TRBV28 and J usage is TRBJ1-2; D call uncertain. The V gene lost 2 bases and the J gene lost 4 bases, with 8 bases spanning the gap. Germline V CDR1 and CDR2: MDHEN, SYDVKM. The CDR3 is made up of 13 amino acids. This CDR3 reads CASSLRRSYGYTF. Here the CDR3 DNA reads TGTGCCAGCAGTTTACGTCGTAGCTATGGCTACACCTTC.

The chain combines TRBV30 with TRBJ1-6, with 7 nucleotides matching TRBD1. Trimming cost V 3 bases and J 4 bases; bases outside gene matches: 9. Germline V lookup: CDR1 GTSNPN, CDR2 SVGIG (reference sequence). The CDR3 runs 16 residues. Written as DNA, the CDR3 is TGTGCCTGGAGGTCAGGGGGGCGCGTATATAATTCACCCCTCCACTTT. Amino acids: CAWRSGGRVYNSPLHF.

The rearrangement joins TRBV5-5 to TRBJ1-1, with 9 bases lining up with TRBD1. V gave up 4 bases and J gave up 0 bases; unmatched junction bases: 7. The CDR3 covers 16 residues. In germline, CDR1 is SGHKS, CDR2 YYEKEE (reference sequence). In nucleotides, the CDR3 is TGTGCCAGCAGCCCGGACAGGGGATTGTTGAACACTGAAGCTTTCTTT. Its protein product is CASSPDRGLLNTEAFF.